The 4 T cell receptor beta chains below were found in one sample sequenced in a study of T cell responses to AZD1222 COVID-19 vaccine. Using immunoSEQ multiplex PCR, the repertoire was profiled, and TCRdb retains in-frame clones only, with some absent. Of about 150,000 clones listed, about 87% are singletons. This specimen was peripheral blood, taken on day 0 of AZD1222 vaccination. The origin of the receptors is an adult in good health.

As DNA, the CDR3 is TGTGCCAGTAGCCCCAGGGGGCTACAAGAGACCCAGTACTTC. As protein: CASSPRGLQETQYF. V is TRBV19 and J is TRBJ2-5; 8 nucleotides align to TRBD1. With 6 bases clipped from V and 2 bases from J, the junction kept 5 bases outside the gene matches. Germline V CDR1 and CDR2: LNHDA, SQIVND (reference sequence). There are 14 residues in the CDR3.

J is TRBJ2-2 and V is TRBV5-4, with 8 nucleotides matching TRBD2. Per germline, CDR1 SGHNT and CDR2 YYREEE (reference sequence). This CDR3 contains 15 residues. J was trimmed by 0 bases and V by 4 bases; bases with no gene match: 2. The CDR3 DNA is TGTGCCAGCAGCGGCGGGGGGTCGAACACCGGGGAGCTGTTTTTT. Translated: CASSGGGSNTGELFF.

V usage is TRBV6-2 or TRBV6-3 and J usage is TRBJ2-1; TRBD2 matches 8 bases. With V trimmed by 2 bases and J by 10 bases, 13 bases remained unmatched. This CDR3 has 16 residues. Per germline, CDR1 MNHEY and CDR2 SVGEGT. In nucleotides, the CDR3 is TGTGCCAGCAGTTACGCGGGACTAGGGCTCTTCGAGGAGCAGTTCTTC. This sequence encodes CASSYAGLGLFEEQFF.

This chain connects TRBV9 to TRBJ1-2, with D unresolved. Trimming took off 4 bases at V and 7 bases at J, with 8 bases between the two ends. The germline CDR1 and CDR2 sequences are SGDLS and YYNGEE. The CDR3 consists of 11 residues. The CDR3 spells CASSSSGGYTF. The CDR3 nucleotides read TGTGCCAGCAGCTCCAGCGGTGGCTACACCTTC.